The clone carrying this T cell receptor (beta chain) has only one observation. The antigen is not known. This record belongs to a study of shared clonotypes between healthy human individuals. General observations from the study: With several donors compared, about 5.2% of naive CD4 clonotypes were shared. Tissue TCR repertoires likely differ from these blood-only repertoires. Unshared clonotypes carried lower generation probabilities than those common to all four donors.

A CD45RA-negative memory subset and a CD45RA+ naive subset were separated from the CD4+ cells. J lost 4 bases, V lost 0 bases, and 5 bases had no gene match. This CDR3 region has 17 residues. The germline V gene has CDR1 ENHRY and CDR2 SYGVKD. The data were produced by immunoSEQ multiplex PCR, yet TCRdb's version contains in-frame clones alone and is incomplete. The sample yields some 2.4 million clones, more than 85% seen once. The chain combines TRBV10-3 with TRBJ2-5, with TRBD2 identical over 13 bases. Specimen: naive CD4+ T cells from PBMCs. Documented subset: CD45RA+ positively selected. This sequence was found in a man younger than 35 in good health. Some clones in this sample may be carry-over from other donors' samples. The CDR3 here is CAISESLGLAGRETQYF. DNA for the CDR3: TGTGCCATCAGTGAGTCGCTGGGACTAGCGGGACGAGAGACCCAGTACTTC.